This TCR beta chain was sequenced for a study of blood T cell repertoires in COVID-19. Study as a whole: Whether acute or convalescent, the COVID-19 samples came from the United States, Italy and Spain. Sources were T cells, B-cell-depleted T cells, or PBMCs; the material itself was cDNA or gDNA.

As originally analysed: Cell counts per sample came from amplifying reference gene primers. The data were produced by immunoSEQ multiplex PCR, yet TCRdb's version contains in-frame clones alone and is incomplete. V, J and clone size were drawn from that table, and D and trimming were deduced from the DNA. The repertoire holds about 200,000 clones, with roughly 82% as singletons. The material sequenced was peripheral blood. The TCR was taken from a human donor in a cohort sampled during active COVID-19.

The CDR3 sequence is CSVEGGRARNIQYF. Written as DNA, the CDR3 is TGCAGCGTTGAAGGCGGGAGGGCCCGAAACATTCAGTACTTC. The chain links TRBV29-1 to TRBJ2-4, with TRBD2 matching 9 bases. V lost 1 base and J lost 6; bases outside the gene matches: 4. From germline, CDR1 is SQVTM and CDR2 ANQGSEA. The CDR3 extends over 14 amino acids.